Listed here is a single T cell receptor (beta chain). These data come from a study of blood T cell repertoires in COVID-19. Source study methods: Counts of nucleated cells, estimated from reference gene primer amplification, were obtained. Measured with immunoSEQ multiplex PCR; TCRdb has only the in-frame clones, and not every one. V and J calls and clone size are given by that table; D and trimming were obtained from the DNA. The profile covers about 150,000 clones, with 75% to 85% appearing a single time and 9% to 13% taken by the ten largest. The junction had 15 bases not matched to a gene; V was cut back by 6 bases and J by 5 bases. Per germline, CDR1 SGHRS and CDR2 YFSETQ. CDR3 length equals 16 residues.

The specimen was peripheral blood. The sequence derives from a woman aged 60-75 years with COVID-19, enrolled during active disease. The chain combines TRBV5-1 with TRBJ1-1; 8 bases align to TRBD1. CDR3 sequence: CASTYRAGTGNTEAFF. CDR3 coding DNA: TGCGCCAGCACATACCGGGCCGGGACAGGTAATACTGAAGCTTTCTTT.